This T cell receptor beta chain comes out of a study of CD8 T cells in Susac syndrome (dated by TCRdb to between 2018 and 2021). Describing the broader study: Of the Susac syndrome patients who were sequenced, about 6 had clinically active disease and eight were in clinical remission. Susac syndrome patients were therapy-naive, on corticosteroids (some also receiving IVIg), or on IVIg alone at blood withdrawal. The study used repertoire sequencing to test whether antigen drove CD8+ T cell activation and differentiation in Susac syndrome.

The research as a whole found: In the CD4+ T cell repertoire of Susac syndrome patients, clonal expansion was not detected. The TCR sequencing and HLA analysis was acknowledged to have included a relatively small number of individuals.

V is cut by 4 bases and J by 7 bases, and the space between the germline ends is 15 bases. The CDR3 covers 14 residues, taking in both the cysteine and the phenylalanine. Only the CDR3 DNA is retained, 42 bases long and in frame from the first base. Based on the germline V gene, the CDR1 and CDR2 sequences are SGHRS and YFSETQ. RNA was extracted using the RNeasy kit, and roughly 0.5 to 1 microgram was reverse transcribed with random hexamers. The immunoSEQ multiplex PCR assay, covering 54 Vbeta and 13 Jbeta segments, was used to amplify TCR beta CDR3 regions. To correct PCR amplification bias, a synthetic template baseline was used for both primer optimization and computational correction. The authors' analysis ran thus. Reads were annotated to V, D and J genes according to IMGT and were analyzed with immunoSEQ Analyzer, with only productive sequences retained. Clonality was computed as one minus Shannon entropy normalized by log2 of the number of productive unique sequences. For each patient and control, public and private clones were evaluated within the 100 most prevalent clones. Clones were defined as Susac-specific when absent from the healthy and MS cohorts, from 1052 published viral clones and from other ImmuneACCESS disease sequences. TCRdb reran the public reads through fastp at Q25 and MiXCR, keeping productive beta chains. Every CDR3 protein is listed once, alongside the most common genes and DNA of its rows. TCRdb, rather than the study authors, made the V and J calls. This sample is represented by roughly 250,000 distinct CDR3 sequences; 90% to 96% of them were singletons. The ten largest clones take up around 0.093% of the sample.

High-throughput TCR beta sequencing profiled peripheral blood CD8+ and CD4+ T cells from healthy donors, Susac syndrome patients and multiple sclerosis patients. Recently defined diagnostic criteria for definite or probable disease were met by the Susac syndrome patients. Bulk CD8+ and CD4+ T cells were purified by magnetic negative isolation, while CD8+ TEMRA cells were enriched using FACS. Blood was drawn into EDTA tubes, processed within 24 hours, and PBMCs were isolated by density gradient centrifugation. PBMCs intended for TCR sequencing were cryopreserved in liquid nitrogen and thawed later in a water bath at 37 degrees C. The sorted or isolated CD4+, CD8+ and CD8+ TEMRA cells had a purity of 90% or higher. Of note for this clonotype: Its cognate antigen has yet to be identified. No base quality information exists; no much larger clone differs at one position.

The origin of this receptor is a human donor with Susac syndrome. Recombination joined TRBV5-1 with TRBJ2-1; a weak D assignment points to TRBD2 (5 bases agree). The source material was CD4+ T cells from PBMCs. The CDR3 reads CASSPLGGGNEQFF. In nucleotide form, the sequence is TGCGCCAGCAGCCCCCTAGGCGGCGGGAATGAGCAGTTCTTC.